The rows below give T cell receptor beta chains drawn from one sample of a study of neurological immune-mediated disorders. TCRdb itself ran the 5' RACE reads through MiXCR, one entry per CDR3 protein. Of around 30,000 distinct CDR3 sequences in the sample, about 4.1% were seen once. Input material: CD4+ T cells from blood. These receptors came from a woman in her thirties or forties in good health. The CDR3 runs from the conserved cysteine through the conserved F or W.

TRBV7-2 CASSLHKGNQPQHF
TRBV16 CASSQTGTTYYNEQFF
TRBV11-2 CASSSTTGLFQETQYF
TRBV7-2 CASSRLAGEGETQYF
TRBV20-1 CSAEGGAQPQHF
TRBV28 CASIPGGVRATNEKLFF
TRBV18 CASSPGGRNSPLHF
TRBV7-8 CASSPLGGRSTDTQYF
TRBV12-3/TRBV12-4 CASTTYGTEAFF
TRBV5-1 CASSLAAHGGNTIYF
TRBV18 CASSLNRQGSSYEQYF
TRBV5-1 CASSSEGAGNSPLHF
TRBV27 CARTLRGSYYEQYF
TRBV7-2 CASSLGVDGPILTGELFF
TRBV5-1 CASSLGLSSYEQYF
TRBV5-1 CASPGGRTQYF
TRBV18 CASSPRTQNQPQHF
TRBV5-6 CASSLVLGTGLSYNEQFF
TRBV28 CASRGTGGSSGHF
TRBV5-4 CASMIGTGNTGELFF
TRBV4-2 CASSQDHGGGANGELFF
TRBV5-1 CASSPSGGGRGTDTQYF
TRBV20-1 CSGDRMNTEAFF
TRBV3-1 CASSPQGVGYGYTF
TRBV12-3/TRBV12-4 CASSSGTGDEQYF
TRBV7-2 CASSLIPPSASQETQYF
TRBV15 CATSRDQVWKTQYF
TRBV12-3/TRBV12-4 CASNQLGQGEDGYTF
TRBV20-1 CSARSSGTGSSYEQYF
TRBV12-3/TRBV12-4 CASSSRQEQYF
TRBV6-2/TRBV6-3 CASARSTSGTWTQYF